This T cell receptor (beta chain) comes out of a study of beta chain features in type 1 diabetes. Overall study findings and caveats: Whatever favoring of shorter templates PCR might show would apply equally to patients and controls. All four CD4+ subsets of Type 1 diabetes patients contained TCRB CDR3s that were moderately but significantly shorter. Compared to healthy donors, patients appeared to have naive, central memory and Treg TCRB repertoires that were more alike.

A note on this clone: The antigen remains undetermined.

TCRB transcripts that were expressed got sequenced, as all of the isolated RNA had been reverse transcribed. Only in-frame clones appear in the TCRdb table, and some are missing; sequencing was by immunoSEQ multiplex PCR. The table includes some 270,000 clones, about a tenth detected once. Staining for CD45RO/CCR7/CD25/CD127/CD95/CD27 allowed sorting of CD4+ naive, central memory, regulatory and stem cell-like memory cells. The purity of all sorted populations exceeded 98%. The clonotype was recovered from a man aged 30 to 39 with type 1 diabetes. The sequenced sample consisted of naive CD4+ T cells from blood.

CDR3 sequence (DNA): TGTGCCAGCAGTGCCGTCTACGGGACAGCCTCCTACGAGCAGTACTTC. Protein sequence: CASSAVYGTASYEQYF. The V gene is TRBV6-1, the J gene TRBJ2-7, with 7 bases matching TRBD1. This CDR3 region has 16 residues. With V trimmed by 4 bases and J by 0 bases, 9 bases remained unmatched. CDR1 and CDR2 from the germline V gene are MNHNS and SASEGT.